These 29 T cell receptor beta chains were sequenced from one sample in a study of OX40 agonist ivuxolimab in advanced cancers. TCRdb's copy holds only in-frame clones and misses some; the assay was immunoSEQ multiplex PCR. The top ten clones hold less than 30% of a sample with about 12,000 clones, around four fifths of them seen once. The sample here was CD4+ or CD8+ T cells sorted from blood, taken in a trial of the OX40 agonist ivuxolimab. These receptors were taken from an adult with an advanced solid tumor such as melanoma, head and neck, liver or kidney cancer.

J is TRBJ2-7 and V is TRBV28; weak D call: TRBD2 (5 bases). CDR1 and CDR2 from the germline V gene are MDHEN and SYDVKM. This CDR3 has 15 amino acids. The V end was cut by 2 bases, the J end by 2 bases, with 13 bases between. CDR3 protein: CASSLIATTAYEQYF. CDR3 DNA: TGTGCCAGCAGTTTAATAGCGACCACGGCCTACGAGCAGTACTTC. Full variable domain (outside the CDR3, taken from reference TRBV28 and TRBJ2-7): DVKVTQSSRYLVKRTGEKVFLECVQDMDHENMFWYRQDPGLGLRLIYFSYDVKMKEKGDIPEGYSVSREKKERFSLILESASTNQTSMYLCASSLIATTAYEQYFGPGTRLTVT.

The rearrangement joins TRBV25-1 to TRBJ1-1, with 8 positions matching TRBD1. The length of the CDR3 is 15 residues. Losses at the gene ends were 3 bases for V and 0 bases for J; bases not matched to a gene: 3. Per the germline V gene, CDR1 is MGHDK and CDR2 is SYGVNS. The DNA for the CDR3 is TGTGCCAGCAGTGACAGGGGGCGAATGAACACTGAAGCTTTCTTT. Translating it yields CASSDRGRMNTEAFF.

The gene calls are TRBV9 and TRBJ2-1, with D perhaps matching TRBD1 or TRBD2 (5 bases each). CDR3 length: 15 residues. Trimming shortened V by 0 bases and J by 6 bases, and 13 bases separated the two germline ends. Germline values: CDR1 SGDLS, CDR2 YYNGEE. The CDR3 spells CASSVAGTNLNEQFF. As DNA, the CDR3 is TGTGCCAGCAGCGTAGCAGGGACGAATCTCAATGAGCAGTTCTTC.

This chain connects TRBV11-3 to TRBJ2-1; TRBD2 is a possible D gene (5 bases). CDR3 length equals 14 residues. The V end lost 1 base, the J end lost 8 bases, and 12 bases lay between the germline ends. Germline loops: CDR1 SGHNT, CDR2 YENEEA. The chain's CDR3 is CASSLGGSKDEQFF. The CDR3 coding sequence is TGTGCCAGCAGCTTAGGAGGGAGCAAGGATGAGCAGTTCTTC. The full variable domain, with the rest looked up from reference TRBV11-3 and TRBJ2-1, is EAGVVQSPRYKIIEKKQPVAFWCNPISGHNTLYWYLQNLGQGPELLIRYENEEAVDDSQLPKDRFSAERLKGVDSTLKIQPAELGDSAVYLCASSLGGSKDEQFFGPGTRLTVL.

The J gene is TRBJ2-3, the V gene TRBV6-6; TRBD1 might be the D (6 bases). The V gene's germline CDR1 is MNHNY and CDR2 SVGAGI (reference sequence). The length of the CDR3 is 15 residues. V lost 1 base, J lost 5 bases, and 13 bases lay in between. The CDR3 DNA sequence: TGTGCCAGCAGTTACTGGCAGGGGTTGAAAGATACGCAGTATTTT. This sequence encodes CASSYWQGLKDTQYF.

The chain carries TRBV27 and TRBJ2-7; D possibly matches TRBD1 or TRBD2 (5 bases each). Per the germline V gene, CDR1 is MNHEY and CDR2 is SMNVEV (reference sequence). This CDR3 has 16 amino acids. V was trimmed by 0 bases and J by 4 bases, leaving 16 bases between them. The CDR3 protein is CASSLSEGYVGYEQYF. The DNA for the CDR3 is TGTGCCAGCAGTTTATCTGAGGGGTACGTTGGGTACGAGCAGTACTTC.

V is TRBV30 and J is TRBJ2-3; no definite D call. The CDR3 has 15 residues. V lost 1 base and J lost 2, with 13 bases in between. Germline CDR1 is GTSNPN and CDR2 is SVGIG (reference sequence). The CDR3 region has the DNA TGTGCCTGGAGTGGCGAACAAGTCTTCACAGATACGCAGTATTTT. Amino acid sequence: CAWSGEQVFTDTQYF.

The V gene is TRBV4-1, the J gene TRBJ2-5; perhaps D is TRBD1 or TRBD2 (5 bases each). The CDR3 spans 15 residues. The germline V and J ends were trimmed by 2 bases and 4 bases, with 14 bases remaining between them. The germline gives CDR1 MGHRA, CDR2 YSYEKL. The CDR3 DNA sequence: TGCGCCAGCAGCCAAATAGGACGAGGGACAGAGACCCAGTACTTC. This sequence encodes CASSQIGRGTETQYF.

The V gene is TRBV4-3, the J gene TRBJ2-1; 11 bases fit TRBD2. The trim removed 0 bases at V and 5 bases at J, leaving 6 bases unmatched. The CDR3 sequence is 17 residues long. CDR1 and CDR2 (germline): LGHNA, YSLEER. CDR3 DNA sequence: TGCGCCAGCAGCCAAGATAGGCTAGCGGGAGGTGACAATGAGCAGTTCTTC. This gives the protein CASSQDRLAGGDNEQFF.

This clone has only a few counts. V is TRBV7-9 and J is TRBJ2-7; TRBD1 aligns across 7 bases. This CDR3 has 13 residues. The germline V gene encodes CDR1 SEHNR and CDR2 FQNEAQ (reference sequence). Losses at the gene ends were 5 bases for V and 2 bases for J; bases not matched to a gene: 3. CDR3 amino acids: CASSLGTAYEQYV. Here the CDR3 DNA reads TGTGCCAGCAGCCTCGGGACAGCCTACGAGCAGTACGTC.

Details on this clone: The sample contains more than one DNA sequence encoding this CDR3. CDR3 sequence (DNA): TGTGCCAGCAGCTTGGTTGGCGGGAGTAGAGACAATGAGCAGTTCTTC. Translation gives CASSLVGGSRDNEQFF. The rearrangement joins TRBV5-8 to TRBJ2-1; 7 bases match TRBD2. From germline, CDR1 is SGHTS and CDR2 YDEGEE. The CDR3 is made up of 16 amino acids. V shed 0 bases and J 5 bases; nucleotides not matched to a gene: 8.

The chain joins TRBV13 to TRBJ1-2; D is undetermined. CDR3 size: 14 residues. CDR1 and CDR2 from the germline V gene are PRHDT and FYEKMQ (reference sequence). V lost 3 bases and J lost 3, with 11 bases in between. CDR3 sequence: CASSFTLLDYGYTF. The CDR3 coding sequence is TGTGCCAGCAGCTTCACACTTCTGGACTATGGCTACACCTTC. The whole variable domain, filled in from reference TRBV13 and TRBJ1-2, reads AAGVIQSPRHLIKEKRETATLKCYPIPRHDTVYWYQQGPGQDPQFLISFYEKMQSDKGSIPDRFSAQQFSDYHSELNMSSLELGDSALYFCASSFTLLDYGYTFGSGTRLTVV.

The genes are TRBV7-9 and TRBJ1-4; no firm D call. Trimming removed 3 bases at V and 7 bases at J, with 12 bases between. Germline lookup yields CDR1 SEHNR and CDR2 FQNEAQ (reference sequence). The CDR3 totals 14 residues. The CDR3 loop is CASSFPTPSEKLFF. Written as DNA, the CDR3 is TGTGCCAGCAGCTTTCCAACTCCTTCTGAAAAACTGTTTTTT.

Only a few counts were recorded for this clone. The chain couples TRBV28 to TRBJ2-7, with a weak D call TRBD1 (6 bases). Per the germline V gene, CDR1 is MDHEN and CDR2 is SYDVKM. CDR3 length: 14 residues. The V end was cut by 3 bases, the J end by 3 bases, with 12 bases between. The CDR3 loop reads CASSFFGQYYEQYF. The DNA of the CDR3 is TGTGCCAGCAGTTTTTTCGGACAGTACTACGAGCAGTACTTC.

V is TRBV10-1 and J is TRBJ2-3; TRBD2 matches 10 bases. CDR1 and CDR2 (germline): WNHNN, SYGVQD (reference sequence). The trim removed 6 bases at V and 6 bases at J, leaving 9 bases unmatched. The CDR3 sequence is 15 residues long. In DNA form, the CDR3 reads TGCGCCAGCAGCGAGGGGCTAGCGGGAGCCGATACGCAGTATTTT. It codes for CASSEGLAGADTQYF.

This chain uses TRBV7-9 with TRBJ2-7, with 7 nucleotides matching TRBD1. CDR3 size: 14 residues. V was clipped by 2 bases and J by 4 bases; unmatched bases: 5. CDR1 is SEHNR, CDR2 FQNEAQ, per germline (reference sequence). The CDR3 spells CASSLPGGAYEQYF. DNA of the CDR3: TGTGCCAGCAGCTTACCAGGGGGAGCATACGAGCAGTACTTC.

CDR3: CASSLEGSNQPQHF. Written as DNA, the CDR3 is TGCGCCAGCAGCTTGGAAGGAAGCAATCAGCCCCAGCATTTT. The rearrangement uses TRBV5-1 and TRBJ1-5; D is ambiguous. Germline CDR1 is SGHRS and CDR2 is YFSETQ. The V end was cut by 0 bases, the J end by 1 base, with 5 bases between. CDR3 length equals 14 residues.

V usage is TRBV10-1 and J usage is TRBJ1-1; 7 bases align to TRBD1. V shed 6 bases and J 4 bases; nucleotides not matched to a gene: 11. CDR3 length equals 15 residues. Germline V lookup: CDR1 WNHNN, CDR2 SYGVQD (reference sequence). The CDR3 loop reads CASSQQGTRGTEAFF. CDR3 DNA sequence: TGCGCCAGCAGCCAACAGGGGACCAGGGGCACTGAAGCTTTCTTT.

This clone was seen more than once but under ten times. The rearrangement joins TRBV7-2 to TRBJ1-3; 9 bases map to TRBD1. Looked up from germline, CDR1 is SGHTA and CDR2 is FQGNSA. Trimming cost V 5 bases and J 4 bases; bases outside gene matches: 12. The CDR3 consists of 17 residues. CDR3 sequence reads: CASSPRPGTGYGNTIYF. CDR3 bases: TGTGCCAGCAGCCCCAGGCCAGGGACAGGGTACGGAAACACCATATATTTT.

This clone is medium-sized (0.01 to 0.1%). The V and J genes are TRBV19 and TRBJ2-1, with 15 bases identical to TRBD2. The length of the CDR3 is 15 residues. Germline V CDR1 and CDR2: LNHDA, SQIVND (reference sequence). The V segment lost 5 bases and the J segment 8 bases; nucleotides outside the gene matches: 4. CDR3 DNA sequence: TGTGCCAGTAGTGGGGGACTAGCGGGAGGCGATGAGCAGTTCTTC. As protein: CASSGGLAGGDEQFF.

This clone is labeled as medium-sized. Other nucleotide sequences in the sample specify the same CDR3. This CDR3 reads CASSPQGGNGYTF. For the CDR3, the DNA is TGTGCCAGCAGCCCCCAGGGGGGCAATGGCTACACCTTC. This chain links TRBV6-6 with TRBJ1-2; 7 nucleotides line up with TRBD1. Trimming at V came to 6 bases and at J to 6 bases, leaving 7 bases not matched to a gene. Germline CDR1 and CDR2: MNHNY and SVGAGI (reference sequence). The CDR3 is made up of 13 amino acids.

The rearrangement joins TRBV10-2 to TRBJ2-1; the D is unclear. The CDR3 spans 16 residues. V lost 4 bases and J lost 7, with 20 bases in between. Germline-derived CDR1 and CDR2 are WSHSY and SAAADI. The CDR3 DNA is TGCGCCAGCAGTGCCGGATCAAGGGTGGATAGAAATGAGCAGTTCTTC. This translates into CASSAGSRVDRNEQFF.

This clone came up a few times. This sequence joins TRBV6-5 and TRBJ1-1; 10 bases match TRBD1. Germline values: CDR1 MNHEY, CDR2 SVGAGI. The CDR3 has 15 residues. V shed 6 bases, J shed 5 bases, and the junction held 9 bases outside the gene matches. The CDR3 spells CASRIGTGDLTEAFF. CDR3 nucleotide sequence: TGTGCCAGCAGGATCGGGACAGGGGACTTGACTGAAGCTTTCTTT.

The chain couples TRBV19 to TRBJ2-1; D unresolved. Germline V gene data show CDR1 as LNHDA and CDR2 as SQIVND (reference sequence). This CDR3 contains 11 residues. The V and J ends lost 3 bases and 10 bases respectively, with 7 bases between them. As DNA, the CDR3 is TGTGCCAGTAGTATTGCTGGGGAGCAGTTCTTC. Its translation is CASSIAGEQFF.

This clone was observed a few times. V and J are TRBV4-1 and TRBJ2-7; TRBD1 is a possible D gene (6 bases). Looked up from germline, CDR1 is MGHRA and CDR2 is YSYEKL. The germline V and J ends were trimmed by 5 bases and 3 bases, with 14 bases remaining between them. This CDR3 has 14 residues. As DNA, the CDR3 is TGCGCCAGCAGCACACAGGGAATTGGCTACGAGCAGTACTTC. Its protein is CASSTQGIGYEQYF.

The rearrangement uses TRBV19 and TRBJ2-1; a possible D gene is TRBD2 (5 bases). Germline assignment: CDR1 LNHDA and CDR2 SQIVND (reference sequence). The CDR3 totals 13 residues. V gave up 5 bases and J gave up 4 bases, with 9 bases separating them. The CDR3 DNA sequence: TGTGCCAGTAGTTTTGGACTGTACAATGAGCAGTTCTTC. Amino acids: CASSFGLYNEQFF.

Concerning this clone: A read error may be the cause here, since a much bigger clone is one base away. V gene TRBV6-1 combines with J gene TRBJ2-1; TRBD2 matches 13 bases. Germline CDR1 reads MNHNS; CDR2 reads SASEGT. CDR3 length: 15 amino acids. The CDR3 region is CASTWRTSGRNEQLF. In DNA form, the CDR3 reads TGTGCCAGCACCTGGAGGACTAGCGGGAGAAATGAGCAGCTCTTC.

V and J are TRBV5-4 and TRBJ2-7, with 9 bases identical to TRBD1. Losses at the gene ends were 0 bases for V and 2 bases for J; bases not matched to a gene: 0. This CDR3 has 14 residues. In germline, CDR1 is SGHNT, CDR2 YYREEE (reference sequence). As DNA, the CDR3 is TGTGCCAGCAGCTTGGGGGACAGGGCCTACGAGCAGTACTTC. It translates to CASSLGDRAYEQYF.

To note about this clone: The identical CDR3 is also encoded by other nucleotide sequences in the sample. The chain employs TRBV5-4 and TRBJ2-2; 10 positions agree with TRBD1. Germline CDR1 and CDR2: SGHNT and YYREEE (reference sequence). The CDR3 consists of 16 residues. The V gene end was trimmed by 4 bases and the J gene end by 0 bases; junction bases not matched to a gene: 3. CDR3 nucleotide sequence: TGTGCCAGCAGCAGGGACAGGGGCTCGAACACCGGGGAGCTGTTTTTT. Protein: CASSRDRGSNTGELFF.